This T cell receptor (beta chain) was observed in a study of Graves' ophthalmopathy and Graves' hyperthyroidism. Study-level information: At the time of initial diagnosis and before any treatment, peripheral blood was collected.

The study amplified TCR beta CDR3 regions using RNA transcripts. HTBI primers were used in a first-round RT-PCR, which preceded a second-round multiplex PCR. TCRdb processed the multiplex PCR reads anew with MiXCR; each CDR3 protein has one entry. The sample holds 400,000 to 450,000 distinct CDR3 sequences, about 21% seen once. V lost 6 bases and J lost 1, with 9 bases in between. The CDR3 contains 13 residues. CDR1 is MNHNS and CDR2 is SASEGT in the germline V gene. Aged 18 to 65, the patients with hyperthyroidism had under 2 months' duration and were newly diagnosed. At least ten counts were recorded for this clonotype. Its antigen is unidentified. Points from the study as a whole: Blood repertoires reportedly contained most expanded thyroid clonotypes above 0.001 frequency. Stable hyperthyroidism and ophthalmopathy were told apart by a 13-signature model, which achieved about 88% sensitivity and roughly 80% specificity.

The specimen sequenced was peripheral blood. The chain carries TRBV6-1 and TRBJ1-1, with D perhaps TRBD1 (5 bases). The source of this sequence is a woman younger than 35 with stable Graves' hyperthyroidism. In DNA form, the CDR3 reads TGTGCCAGCAGGCGGGGGAAGAACACTGAAGCTTTCTTT. It encodes CASRRGKNTEAFF.